This T cell receptor beta chain was sequenced for a study of T-cell memory formation after mild COVID-19. For the study at large: TCR clusters were mostly donor specific.

TCRdb fed the 5' RACE reads into MiXCR, producing one record per CDR3 protein. This sample yields a few hundred thousand distinct CDR3 sequences, of which about 23% are seen a single time; 9.5% to 15% belongs to the top ten. The sequenced sample consisted of PBMCs or a T cell subset sorted from them (not recorded which). This sequence was found in an adult woman who had mild COVID-19 (a few samples of this study predate the infection). Cell type and time point are not known.

As DNA, the CDR3 is TGTGCCAGCAGCGTAGGCCGGGACAGACTTGGAAACACCATATATTTT. It encodes CASSVGRDRLGNTIYF. This sequence joins TRBV9 and TRBJ1-3; 7 bases line up with TRBD1. V lost 0 bases to trimming and J lost 3 bases; unmatched junction nucleotides: 6. The germline V gene has CDR1 SGDLS and CDR2 YYNGEE. The CDR3 is made up of 16 amino acids.